This T cell receptor beta chain comes out of a study of cytotoxic CD8 clonotypes in ibrutinib-treated CLL. For the study at large: The patients comprised some twelve relapsed/refractory and around 14 treatment-naive cases, roughly 18 IGHV unmutated.

Sequencing was performed with immunoSEQ multiplex PCR; in TCRdb, only in-frame clones are kept and a portion is missing. The repertoire has under 300,000 clones, 70% of them found once; the top ten carry approximately 15%. Germline V gives CDR1 SGDLS, CDR2 YYNGEE. The CDR3 is 17 residues long. The junction had 11 bases not matched to a gene; V was cut back by 3 bases and J by 3 bases. Sample: PBMCs, taken after 24 months of ibrutinib treatment. The chain links TRBV9 to TRBJ2-3; TRBD2 agrees at 9 bases. This receptor was taken from a human donor with chronic lymphocytic leukemia. The CDR3 sequence is CASSGIQTSGPTDTQYF. The CDR3 DNA reads as TGTGCCAGCAGCGGAATTCAGACTAGCGGACCGACAGATACGCAGTATTTT.